The 27 T cell receptor beta chains below come from one sample, sequenced in a study of blood T cell repertoires in COVID-19. Here immunoSEQ multiplex PCR was the method, and the copy in TCRdb shows in-frame clones only, minus some. The sample has some 14,000 clones, around 83% seen once. Sequenced input: peripheral blood. The source is a middle-aged man with active COVID-19.

The rearrangement uses TRBV28 and TRBJ2-1, with TRBD1 matching 10 bases. The germline V gene encodes CDR1 MDHEN and CDR2 SYDVKM. With 1 base clipped from V and 4 bases from J, the junction kept 4 bases outside the gene matches. This CDR3 comprises 16 residues. The CDR3 is CASSLLTGGLYNEQFF. The CDR3 bases are TGTGCCAGCAGTTTATTGACAGGGGGCCTTTACAATGAGCAGTTCTTC.

This clone came up once. The CDR3 reads CASSPGQLNYGYTF. For the CDR3, the DNA is TGTGCCAGCAGTCCTGGACAGCTGAACTATGGCTACACCTTC. The rearrangement uses TRBV27 and TRBJ1-2, with TRBD1 as a possible D gene (6 bases). There are 14 residues in the CDR3. CDR1 and CDR2 from the germline V gene are MNHEY and SMNVEV (reference sequence). V lost 5 bases, J lost 2 bases, and 12 bases lay in between.

The rearrangement joins TRBV9 to TRBJ1-1, with D possibly TRBD1 on 5 matching bases. Trimming removed 7 bases at V and 4 bases at J, with 14 bases between. CDR1 is SGDLS and CDR2 is YYNGEE in the germline V gene. This CDR3 region has 13 residues. The CDR3 region is CASAVGGGTEAFF. In nucleotides, the CDR3 is TGTGCCAGCGCCGTCGGGGGGGGCACTGAAGCTTTCTTT.

V usage is TRBV27 and J usage is TRBJ1-5; 10 positions match TRBD1. Germline CDR1 MNHEY, CDR2 SMNVEV (reference sequence). The ends lost 6 bases at V and 2 bases at J; junction bases unmatched: 4. The CDR3 covers 15 residues. The CDR3 nucleotides are TGTGCCAGCAGGGGACAGGGGTTTGGCAATCAGCCCCAGCATTTT. Translating gives CASRGQGFGNQPQHF.

J is TRBJ2-2 and V is TRBV24-1; weak D call: TRBD1 (6 bases). The CDR3 length is 19 residues. Germline V gene lookup returns CDR1 KGHDR and CDR2 SFDVKD. The V end lost 3 bases, the J end lost 0 bases, and 19 bases lay between the germline ends. This CDR3 is CATSDGPRGITANTGELFF. CDR3 DNA sequence: TGTGCCACCAGTGATGGACCTAGGGGGATAACCGCGAACACCGGGGAGCTGTTTTTT.

The rearrangement links TRBV27 to TRBJ2-7, with TRBD2 matching 8 bases. CDR1 MNHEY and CDR2 SMNVEV come from the germline V gene (reference sequence). The CDR3 consists of 14 residues. After removal of 0 bases from V and 4 bases from J, the junction contained 2 bases not matched to a gene. The DNA of the CDR3 is TGTGCCAGCAGTTTATCAGCGGGAGTTTACGAGCAGTACTTC. Protein product: CASSLSAGVYEQYF.

The V call is TRBV10-3, the J call TRBJ2-2; possible D gene TRBD1, 6 bases. V lost 6 bases and J 3 bases, leaving 11 bases between the germline ends. The germline CDR1 and CDR2 sequences are ENHRY and SYGVKD. This CDR3 has 14 residues. In DNA form, the CDR3 reads TGTGCCATCAGCCAATCAGGGGACACCGGGGAGCTGTTTTTT. Translating it yields CAISQSGDTGELFF.

The chain carries TRBV4-1 and TRBJ2-1, with 7 nucleotides matching TRBD2. Per germline, CDR1 MGHRA and CDR2 YSYEKL. CDR3 length equals 17 residues. V lost 1 base and J lost 4; bases outside the gene matches: 10. Here the CDR3 DNA reads TGCGCCAGCAGCCAAGTTGGTGGGAGGGCCGGTTACAATGAGCAGTTCTTC. Protein: CASSQVGGRAGYNEQFF.

The chain recombines TRBV12-3 or TRBV12-4 with TRBJ1-2, with D perhaps TRBD1 (5 bases). With 7 bases removed from V and 6 bases from J, the gap between germline ends came to 15 bases. The CDR3 is made up of 13 amino acids. This CDR3 reads CASTPPGKDGYTF. CDR3 nucleotide sequence: TGTGCCAGCACTCCGCCAGGGAAGGATGGCTACACCTTC.

The J gene is TRBJ2-1, the V gene TRBV14, with 8 bases fitting TRBD1. The J segment lost 7 bases and the V segment lost 0 bases, leaving 8 bases of the junction unmatched. The CDR3 contains 16 residues. Looked up from germline, CDR1 is SGHDN and CDR2 is FVKESK. CDR3 DNA sequence: TGTGCCAGCAGCCAAGATCGACAGGGGCTGAGGAATGAGCAGTTCTTC. It is translated as CASSQDRQGLRNEQFF.

J is TRBJ2-1 and V is TRBV4-2; TRBD1 aligns across 8 bases. CDR1 and CDR2 (germline): LGHNA, YNFKEQ. CDR3 length: 16 amino acids. Germline trimming cut 3 bases from V and 4 bases from J; bases unmatched to any gene: 8. As DNA, the CDR3 is TGTGCCAGCAGCCAGGAAACAGGGGGTTTTTACAATGAGCAGTTCTTC. Encoded protein: CASSQETGGFYNEQFF.

The CDR3 DNA reads as TGTGCCAGCAGCAAGGACACATACACCGGGGAGCTGTTTTTT. This translates into CASSKDTYTGELFF. The chain uses TRBV5-6 and TRBJ2-2; D is possibly TRBD1 (5 bases). This CDR3 has 14 amino acids. The germline V gene encodes CDR1 SGHDT and CDR2 YYEEEE. V was shortened by 4 bases and J by 3 bases, with 10 bases between the two germline ends.

The V call is TRBV6-6, the J call TRBJ1-6; D may be TRBD1 (5 bases). V shed 5 bases and J shed 6 bases, with 11 bases lying between them. Germline V gene data show CDR1 as MNHNY and CDR2 as SVGAGI (reference sequence). The CDR3 has 14 residues. The CDR3 DNA follows: TGTGCCAGCAGTGAGGCAGGGTTTAATTCACCCCTCCACTTT. This sequence encodes CASSEAGFNSPLHF.

The chain links TRBV29-1 to TRBJ1-2; possibly TRBD1 for D (6 bases). V lost 7 bases to trimming and J lost 3 bases, with 15 bases between them. This CDR3 is built from 13 residues. Germline CDR1 is SQVTM and CDR2 is ANQGSEA. The CDR3 region has the DNA TGCAGCGCCAAGGACAGAGACGACTATGGCTACACCTTC. It specifies CSAKDRDDYGYTF.

The J gene is TRBJ2-5, the V gene TRBV10-3; TRBD1 agrees at 7 bases. CDR1 is ENHRY, CDR2 SYGVKD, per germline. J gave up 1 base and V 3 bases, and 8 bases lay outside the gene matches. CDR3 length: 16 amino acids. CDR3 bases: TGTGCCATCAGTGACCCCTACAGGGGTTCCCAAGAGACCCAGTACTTC. The encoded protein is CAISDPYRGSQETQYF.

The CDR3 sequence is CASSTQQGAAETQYF. The CDR3 nucleotides are TGTGCCAGCAGCACCCAACAGGGGGCAGCAGAGACCCAGTACTTC. This sequence joins TRBV7-9 and TRBJ2-5, with 9 bases that match TRBD1. After removal of 5 bases from V and 4 bases from J, the junction contained 8 bases not matched to a gene. Germline CDR1 is SEHNR and CDR2 is FQNEAQ (reference sequence). This CDR3 has 15 amino acids.

The V call is TRBV19, the J call TRBJ1-5, with D unresolved. The CDR3 consists of 15 residues. V dropped 7 bases and J dropped 3 bases, with 16 bases sitting between them. CDR1 is LNHDA and CDR2 is SQIVND in the germline V gene (reference sequence). For the CDR3, the DNA is TGTGCCAGTACCCCAGAGGGAGGGATCAATCAGCCCCAGCATTTT. Amino acid sequence: CASTPEGGINQPQHF.

The chain is built from TRBV13 and TRBJ2-1, with 13 bases fitting TRBD2. The ends lost 5 bases at V and 6 bases at J; junction bases unmatched: 7. Germline loops: CDR1 PRHDT, CDR2 FYEKMQ (reference sequence). The CDR3 totals 16 residues. This chain's CDR3 is CASSGRTSGGLNEQFF. The CDR3 bases are TGTGCCAGCAGCGGACGGACTAGCGGGGGTCTCAATGAGCAGTTCTTC.

This clone was seen once. The chain combines TRBV9 with TRBJ2-1; D not resolved. There are 12 residues in the CDR3. The germline V gene has CDR1 SGDLS and CDR2 YYNGEE. V was pared by 0 bases and J by 7 bases, with 5 bases between. Here the CDR3 reads CASSVARNEQFF. CDR3 coding DNA: TGTGCCAGCAGCGTAGCTAGGAATGAGCAGTTCTTC.

The genes are TRBV6-6 and TRBJ1-3; D unresolved. Trimming left V 4 bases short and J 0 bases short, with 10 bases between. The CDR3 covers 15 residues. Germline V gene lookup returns CDR1 MNHNY and CDR2 SVGAGI (reference sequence). CDR3 loop: CASSSPTSSGNTIYF. The CDR3, as DNA: TGTGCCAGCAGTTCCCCAACGAGCTCTGGAAACACCATATATTTT.

This clone turned up a few times. The chain employs TRBV9 and TRBJ2-2; D not resolved. Trimming removed 3 bases at V and 7 bases at J, with 7 bases between. This CDR3 comprises 12 residues. CDR1 is SGDLS and CDR2 is YYNGEE in the germline V gene. DNA for the CDR3: TGTGCCAGCAGCGCTGAGAACGGGGAGCTGTTTTTT. This encodes CASSAENGELFF.

The rearrangement joins TRBV15 to TRBJ2-2; 8 positions agree with TRBD2. Germline assignment: CDR1 LNHNV and CDR2 YYDKDF (reference sequence). V lost 1 base and J lost 4; bases outside the gene matches: 5. The CDR3 is made up of 16 amino acids. The CDR3 protein is CATSRGLALGTGELFF. The CDR3 nucleotides read TGTGCCACCAGCAGAGGACTAGCGCTCGGCACCGGGGAGCTGTTTTTT.

V is TRBV7-9 and J is TRBJ1-1; unclear D gene. Per germline, CDR1 SEHNR and CDR2 FQNEAQ (reference sequence). With 5 bases removed from V and 8 bases from J, the gap between germline ends came to 12 bases. CDR3 length equals 12 residues. DNA for the CDR3: TGTGCCAGCAGCCCAAGCGGCGGGGAAGCTTTCTTT. It yields the protein CASSPSGGEAFF. The variable domain in full, completed from reference TRBV7-9 and TRBJ1-1, reads DTGVSQNPRHKITKRGQNVTFRCDPISEHNRLYWYRQTLGQGPEFLTYFQNEAQLEKSRLLSDRFSAERPKGSFSTLEIQRTEQGDSAMYLCASSPSGGEAFFGQGTRLTVV.

The chain links TRBV4-1 to TRBJ2-7, with 16 bases lining up with TRBD2. J gave up 5 bases and V 4 bases, and 11 bases lay outside the gene matches. Per germline, CDR1 MGHRA and CDR2 YSYEKL. The CDR3 has 18 residues. The CDR3 protein is CASSPSPGLAGGADEQYF. The CDR3 nucleotides are TGCGCCAGCAGCCCGTCCCCGGGACTAGCGGGAGGGGCTGACGAGCAGTACTTC.

The CDR3 nucleotides are TGTGCCAGCAGCTTGGTGCAGGGCGACTATGGCTACACCTTC. Translation gives CASSLVQGDYGYTF. The chain combines TRBV5-6 with TRBJ1-2; maybe TRBD1 (5 bases). This CDR3 has 14 residues. Germline CDR1 SGHDT, CDR2 YYEEEE. The V end was cut by 0 bases, the J end by 3 bases, with 9 bases between.

This chain joins TRBV4-1 and TRBJ1-4; tentative D call: TRBD1 (6 bases). Deletions cut 0 bases from V and 7 bases from J, with 12 bases between. The CDR3 has 15 residues. CDR1 is MGHRA, CDR2 YSYEKL, per germline. This chain's CDR3 is CASSQDPTGREKLFF. In nucleotides, the CDR3 is TGCGCCAGCAGCCAAGATCCGACAGGACGTGAAAAACTGTTTTTT.

The chain uses TRBV7-9 and TRBJ2-4, with no clear D. CDR3 length: 13 residues. Looked up from germline, CDR1 is SEHNR and CDR2 is FQNEAQ (reference sequence). Deletions cut 4 bases from V and 0 bases from J, with 4 bases between. In DNA, the CDR3 is TGTGCCAGCAGCTCCCTAGCCAAAAACATTCAGTACTTC. The encoded protein is CASSSLAKNIQYF.